Below are 10 T cell receptor beta chains sequenced from a single sample in a study of blood T cells in healthy people across ages. The second PCR ran about 6 to 12 cycles with a sample-barcoded 5' primer and J-beta primers. TCRdb independently ran MiXCR on the 5' RACE reads; one entry per CDR3 protein. This table holds fewer than 600,000 distinct CDR3 sequences, 27% found once. These data were also reused for a study on T cells of mothers and their children.

Sequences were obtained from blood. These TCRs come from a boy between 2 and 10 years old in good health.

The V and J genes are TRBV29-1 and TRBJ2-1; TRBD2 matches at 7 bases. Unmatched junction bases numbered 8, after V lost 1 base and J lost 2 bases. CDR1 SQVTM and CDR2 ANQGSEA come from the germline V gene. CDR3 length equals 16 residues. CDR3: CSVEVRGDSAYNEQFF. In DNA form, the CDR3 reads TGCAGCGTTGAAGTTCGGGGGGATTCCGCCTACAATGAGCAGTTCTTC.

The chain joins TRBV6-1 to TRBJ2-5; the match to TRBD1 covers 10 bases. The J segment lost 5 bases and the V segment lost 6 bases, leaving 3 bases of the junction unmatched. This CDR3 spans 13 amino acids. The V gene's germline CDR1 is MNHNS and CDR2 SASEGT. For the CDR3, the DNA is TGTGCCAGCAGGAGGGGACAGGGGGAGACCCAGTACTTC. It specifies CASRRGQGETQYF.

This sequence joins TRBV30 and TRBJ2-5; TRBD2 matches 7 bases. The CDR3 is 16 residues long. The germline gives CDR1 GTSNPN, CDR2 SVGIG (reference sequence). Trimming cost V 0 bases and J 5 bases; bases outside gene matches: 12. The CDR3 region is CAWSVPLPGGRETQYF. CDR3 DNA sequence: TGTGCCTGGAGTGTACCTTTGCCGGGAGGACGGGAGACCCAGTACTTC.

This clonotype has just a few counts. The chain links TRBV6-5 to TRBJ2-6; perhaps TRBD1 as D (5 bases). CDR3 length: 16 residues. Trimming stripped 5 bases from V and 0 bases from J, with 11 bases between. Germline V gene sequence: CDR1 MNHEY, CDR2 SVGAGI. The DNA for the CDR3 is TGTGCCAGCAGTGACAGTGCTAGCTCTGGGGCCAACGTCCTGACTTTC. Translating it yields CASSDSASSGANVLTF.

V usage is TRBV15 and J usage is TRBJ1-2, with a weak D call TRBD1 (6 bases). This CDR3 has 14 amino acids. Trimming removed 0 bases from V and 8 bases from J, with 13 bases in between. Germline loops: CDR1 LNHNV, CDR2 YYDKDF (reference sequence). Written as DNA, the CDR3 is TGTGCCACCAGCAGAGAAAGGACAGAGTACGGCTACACCTTC. Its translation: CATSRERTEYGYTF.

The chain employs TRBV3-1 and TRBJ1-1, with TRBD1 matching 8 bases. The CDR3 covers 14 residues. From germline, CDR1 is LGHDT and CDR2 YNNKEL (reference sequence). V dropped 1 base and J dropped 5; count of bases not matched to a gene: 3. CDR3 nucleotide sequence: TGTGCCAGCAGCCAAGGGACAGGGCAGACTGAAGCTTTCTTT. Its protein product is CASSQGTGQTEAFF.

The J gene is TRBJ2-5, the V gene TRBV7-9; perhaps TRBD2 as D (5 bases). TRBJ2-7 explains the end of the DNA better; the J call may be wrong. Germline lookup yields CDR1 SEHNR and CDR2 FQNEAQ (reference sequence). The CDR3 sequence is 14 residues long. The CDR3 DNA follows: TGTGCCAGCAGCTTTAAGGACGGGGCCTACGAGCAGTACTTC. Translating it yields CASSFKDGAYEQYF.

The V and J genes are TRBV7-8 and TRBJ1-2, with 8 bases identical to TRBD1. V shed 2 bases and J 4 bases; nucleotides not matched to a gene: 6. The CDR3 sequence is 15 residues long. The V gene's germline CDR1 is SGHVS and CDR2 FQNEAQ. The CDR3 DNA reads TGTGCCAGCAGCTTACAGGGGGCCGGGATCTATGGCTACACCTTC. Translating gives CASSLQGAGIYGYTF.

This clonotype was seen a few times. For the CDR3, the DNA is TGTGCCAGCAGTCCCCGACTAGCCGGGTGGGGAGATACGCAGTATTTT. Translation gives CASSPRLAGWGDTQYF. The chain employs TRBV27 and TRBJ2-3, with 7 bases matching TRBD2. The germline V gene encodes CDR1 MNHEY and CDR2 SMNVEV (reference sequence). The ends lost 5 bases at V and 5 bases at J; junction bases unmatched: 13. CDR3 length equals 16 residues.

This clonotype was seen a handful of times. The chain links TRBV6-2 or TRBV6-3 to TRBJ2-7; 11 positions agree with TRBD2. Germline values: CDR1 MNHEY, CDR2 SVGEGT. The CDR3 runs to 16 residues. The V and J ends lost 7 bases and 2 bases, in that order; junction bases with no gene match: 10. CDR3 bases: TGTGCCAGCATTCTCCGCGGGACTAGCGGAACCTACGAGCAGTACTTC. Amino acid sequence: CASILRGTSGTYEQYF.